A single sample is the source of the 8 T cell receptor beta chains below, sequenced in a study of blood T cells in healthy people across ages. With a J-beta primer mix and a sample-barcoded 5' primer, a second PCR ran 7 to 11 cycles. Each CDR3 protein is one row after TCRdb ran MiXCR on the 5' RACE reads. The sample contains 1.5 million or so distinct CDR3 sequences, approximately 38% of which appear only once. Sequenced input: blood. These TCRs come from a woman aged 18-35 years in good health.

This clonotype appeared a few times. The chain is built from TRBV2 and TRBJ2-3; TRBD1 might be the D (7 bases). The CDR3 spans 17 residues. The germline V and J ends were trimmed by 10 bases and 0 bases, with 23 bases remaining between them. The germline CDR1 and CDR2 sequences are SNHLY and FYNNEI. Written as DNA, the CDR3 is TGTGCCATACCGGGACAGTTAGGAGGGCCCAGCACAGATACGCAGTATTTT. Protein: CAIPGQLGGPSTDTQYF.

This clonotype occurred a few times. The chain joins TRBV7-8 to TRBJ2-7; D call uncertain. CDR3 length: 12 residues. The germline gives CDR1 SGHVS, CDR2 FQNEAQ. The V end was cut by 5 bases, the J end by 7 bases, with 12 bases between. The CDR3 DNA reads TGTGCCAGCAGCACTGTTCGGAAAGAGCAGTACTTC. Protein: CASSTVRKEQYF.

The CDR3 sequence is CASSQDYNTQYF. The CDR3 DNA follows: TGTGCCAGCAGCCAAGATTATAATACGCAGTATTTT. The chain uses TRBV14 and TRBJ2-3, with D unresolved. V was pared by 0 bases and J by 7 bases, with 5 bases between. Germline values: CDR1 SGHDN, CDR2 FVKESK. The CDR3 contains 12 residues.

This clonotype has more than one count but fewer than ten. The genes are TRBV9 and TRBJ1-2, with 11 nucleotides matching TRBD1. CDR3 length equals 15 residues. Per the germline V gene, CDR1 is SGDLS and CDR2 is YYNGEE. V shed 2 bases and J 8 bases; nucleotides not matched to a gene: 8. CDR3 loop: CASSVGGQGALGYTF. CDR3 coding DNA: TGTGCCAGCAGCGTCGGAGGACAGGGGGCCTTAGGCTACACCTTC.

This clonotype was seen a handful of times. The rearrangement uses TRBV20-1 and TRBJ2-3; 9 bases are shared with TRBD2. The germline CDR1 and CDR2 sequences are DFQATT and SNEGSKA (reference sequence). Germline trimming cut 3 bases from V and 4 bases from J; bases unmatched to any gene: 11. The CDR3 sequence is 16 residues long. The CDR3 sequence: CSASTPIAGAADTQYF. The CDR3 DNA sequence: TGCAGTGCTAGCACCCCGATAGCGGGGGCGGCAGATACGCAGTATTTT.

This clonotype came up many times. This chain joins TRBV9 and TRBJ2-7, with D possibly matching TRBD2 (6 bases). V was trimmed by 3 bases and J by 3 bases, leaving 13 bases between them. Germline lookup yields CDR1 SGDLS and CDR2 YYNGEE. CDR3 length: 14 residues. CDR3 sequence (DNA): TGTGCCAGCAGCGATAGCGGTTCCATCTACGAGCAGTACTTC. It specifies CASSDSGSIYEQYF.

The chain combines TRBV10-3 with TRBJ2-1, with TRBD2 identical over 9 bases. Germline V CDR1 and CDR2: ENHRY, SYGVKD. With 7 bases clipped from V and 7 bases from J, the junction kept 5 bases outside the gene matches. The CDR3 extends over 13 amino acids. CDR3 nucleotide sequence: TGTGCCATCACTAGCGGGAAGGCGAATGAGCAGTTCTTC. It translates to CAITSGKANEQFF.

A remark on this clonotype: The germline gene is not matched at one end of the junction; a read error may be the cause. V is TRBV9 and J is TRBJ2-3, with 15 bases lining up with TRBD2. There are 17 residues in the CDR3. Looked up from germline, CDR1 is SGDLS and CDR2 is YYNGEE. CDR3 in amino acids: CASSLRTSGGVTDTQYF. DNA of the CDR3: TGTGCCAGCAGCTTACGGACTAGCGGGGGGGTCACAGATACACAGTATTTT. Filled out from reference TRBV9 and TRBJ2-3, the complete variable domain reads DSGVTQTPKHLITATGQRVTLRCSPRSGDLSVYWYQQSLDQGLQFLIQYYNGEERAKGNILERFSAQQFPDLHSELNLSSLELGDSALYFCASSLRTSGGVTDTQYFGPGTRLTVL.